These 13 T cell receptor beta chains share one sample of origin, sequenced in a study of blood T cell repertoires in COVID-19 (dated by TCRdb to 2020 to 2021). Library method: the immunoSEQ multiplex PCR assay. TCRdb took this table from immuneACCESS and kept in-frame rearrangements with V and J called. Such tables lack part of the clones; where checked against another copy, unresolved V genes explain under half of the gap, and the rest is unexplained. The sample table lists 380,000 or so clones, about 89% of them with a count of one. The ten largest make up approximately 1.3% of the sample. Source material: PBMCs or T cells enriched from blood (not recorded which). The source of these receptors is a man aged 25 to 40 who had recovered from COVID-19.

This clone has only a few counts. The chain combines TRBV7-6 with TRBJ1-2; D perhaps matches TRBD1 (6 bases). This CDR3 region has 14 residues. V lost 5 bases, J lost 3 bases, and 13 bases lay in between. CDR1 is SGHVS and CDR2 is FNYEAQ in the germline V gene. The CDR3 DNA sequence: TGTGCCAGCAGCGGAAATCCAGGGGACTATGGCTACACCTTC. It translates to CASSGNPGDYGYTF.

This clone was counted only a few times. The chain has TRBV6-5 and TRBJ2-7; no clear D gene. V was clipped by 4 bases and J by 2 bases, with 3 bases between them. Germline lookup yields CDR1 MNHEY and CDR2 SVGAGI. This CDR3 has 11 amino acids. DNA for the CDR3: TGTGCCAGCAGTTCTACCTACGAGCAGTACTTC. Protein sequence: CASSSTYEQYF.

The V call is TRBV12-3 or TRBV12-4, the J call TRBJ1-5; tentative D call: TRBD1 (5 bases). This CDR3 is built from 12 residues. V was pared by 9 bases and J by 0 bases, with 6 bases between. Here the CDR3 reads CASQGSNQPQHF. Written as DNA, the CDR3 is TGTGCCAGTCAGGGTAGCAATCAGCCCCAGCATTTT.

Of note for this clone: Other DNA sequences in the sample encode the same CDR3. This chain links TRBV19 with TRBJ2-2, with D unresolved. CDR1 is LNHDA and CDR2 is SQIVND in the germline V gene (reference sequence). The CDR3 sequence is 12 residues long. V shed 2 bases and J shed 5 bases, with 3 bases lying between them. The CDR3 coding sequence is TGTGCCAGTAGTATACTAACCGGGGAGCTGTTTTTT. Amino acid sequence: CASSILTGELFF.

This clone was detected only once. The chain couples TRBV7-8 to TRBJ2-5, with 7 bases lining up with TRBD1. Per the germline V gene, CDR1 is SGHVS and CDR2 is FQNEAQ. J lost 9 bases, V lost 2 bases, and 15 bases had no gene match. There are 16 residues in the CDR3. CDR3: CASSLLDRVGISAQYF. The CDR3 nucleotides read TGTGCCAGCAGCTTACTAGACAGGGTGGGAATATCGGCCCAGTACTTC.

This chain links TRBV12-3 or TRBV12-4 with TRBJ1-2; D not resolved. V shed 8 bases and J shed 4 bases, with 11 bases lying between them. The CDR3 is 12 residues long. Written as DNA, the CDR3 is TGTGCCAGCGGAGGAGGGCCCTATGGCTACACCTTC. Translating it yields CASGGGPYGYTF.

The chain joins TRBV5-4 to TRBJ1-4; 7 bases match TRBD1. The CDR3 runs to 15 residues. In germline, CDR1 is SGHNT, CDR2 YYREEE (reference sequence). V trimming: 3 bases; J trimming: 5 bases; junction bases outside the gene matches: 7. CDR3: CASSSYGTDNEKLFF. CDR3 in DNA: TGTGCCAGCAGCTCATATGGGACAGACAATGAAAAACTGTTTTTT.

The gene calls are TRBV4-1 and TRBJ1-1; 7 bases align to TRBD1. CDR3 length equals 15 residues. Germline CDR1 and CDR2: MGHRA and YSYEKL. The ends lost 3 bases at V and 3 bases at J; junction bases unmatched: 7. The CDR3 DNA is TGCGCCAGCAGCCACACAGGGGAAGGGGACACTGAAGCTTTCTTT. It translates to CASSHTGEGDTEAFF.

The chain carries TRBV3-1 (or the pseudogene TRBV3-2) and TRBJ1-1, with 10 bases identical to TRBD1. The V segment lost 4 bases and the J segment 2 bases; nucleotides outside the gene matches: 4. CDR3 length equals 15 residues. Germline lookup yields CDR1 LGHDT and CDR2 YNNKEL (reference sequence). CDR3 nucleotides: TGTGCCAGCAGCCTCCGGGACAGGGGAAACACTGAAGCTTTCTTT. Amino acids: CASSLRDRGNTEAFF.

This clone was seen a few times. V and J are TRBV9 and TRBJ2-3; D may be TRBD1 (5 bases). Trimming left V 0 bases short and J 1 base short, with 9 bases between. CDR3 length: 15 residues. Germline V gene sequence: CDR1 SGDLS, CDR2 YYNGEE. CDR3 amino acids: CASSVGQGGTDTQYF. CDR3 sequence (DNA): TGTGCCAGCAGCGTAGGCCAAGGGGGCACAGATACGCAGTATTTT. The variable domain in full, with the rest retrieved from reference TRBV9 and TRBJ2-3, is DSGVTQTPKHLITATGQRVTLRCSPRSGDLSVYWYQQSLDQGLQFLIQYYNGEERAKGNILERFSAQQFPDLHSELNLSSLELGDSALYFCASSVGQGGTDTQYFGPGTRLTVL.

The rearrangement uses TRBV10-3 and TRBJ2-5, with 12 positions matching TRBD2. The junction had 1 base not matched to a gene; V was cut back by 4 bases and J by 4 bases. The CDR3 is 14 amino acids. Germline V gives CDR1 ENHRY, CDR2 SYGVKD. CDR3 sequence: CAISGTSGAETQYF. CDR3 coding DNA: TGTGCCATCAGTGGGACTAGCGGGGCAGAGACCCAGTACTTC.

The chain uses TRBV2 and TRBJ2-7, with TRBD2 matching 8 bases. The CDR3 extends over 16 amino acids. Unmatched junction bases numbered 8, after V lost 0 bases and J lost 4 bases. Germline-derived CDR1 and CDR2 are SNHLY and FYNNEI. The CDR3 loop is CASSEARGSGVYEQYF. The CDR3 bases are TGTGCCAGCAGTGAAGCGCGGGGTAGCGGGGTTTACGAGCAGTACTTC.

V usage is TRBV18 and J usage is TRBJ1-2; no clear D gene. The V end lost 0 bases, the J end lost 4 bases, and 12 bases lay between the germline ends. Per germline, CDR1 KGHSH and CDR2 LQKENI. This CDR3 has 15 amino acids. DNA for the CDR3: TGTGCCAGCTCACCACCGCGTAACAGTATCTATGGCTACACCTTC. This codes for CASSPPRNSIYGYTF.